A single sample is the source of the 28 T cell receptor beta chains below, sequenced in a study of regulatory T cells in long-lasting Graves disease. Building of the TCR beta libraries involved iRepertoire HTBI primers and Arm-PCR of CDR3 regions. MiXCR was run by TCRdb on the multiplex PCR reads, yielding one entry per CDR3 protein. The sample records about 470,000 distinct CDR3 sequences, around 21% being singletons. Time point meaning: persistent/refractory GD, antithyroid drugs over 5 years with positive TRAb. The TCR library was made from RNA that had been extracted from PBMCs in TRIzol. Sequenced here: peripheral blood mononuclear cells (PBMCs), sampled when the disease was refractory, from a patient treated with antithyroid drugs. The receptors were sampled from a female donor with Graves disease.

Here the CDR3 reads CASSLGLAGAALRKQFF. CDR3 bases: TGCGCCAGCAGCTTGGGACTAGCGGGAGCGGCCCTCAGGAAGCAGTTCTTC. The chain employs TRBV5-1 and TRBJ2-1, with 12 bases lining up with TRBD2. CDR3 length: 17 amino acids. After removal of 0 bases from V and 11 bases from J, the junction contained 12 bases not matched to a gene. Germline assignment: CDR1 SGHRS and CDR2 YFSETQ.

This chain joins TRBV28 and TRBJ2-1; TRBD1 might be the D (6 bases). Germline CDR1 is MDHEN and CDR2 is SYDVKM. V gave up 9 bases and J gave up 9 bases, with 18 bases separating them. The CDR3 loop spans 13 amino acids. This CDR3 reads CASRKRLGGEQFF. For the CDR3, the DNA is TGTGCCAGTCGCAAACGTCTAGGGGGTGAGCAGTTCTTC.

This clonotype was seen ten or more times. The chain combines TRBV18 with TRBJ2-4; 8 nucleotides line up with TRBD1. The V and J ends lost 5 bases and 8 bases, in that order; junction bases with no gene match: 8. The CDR3 is 14 amino acids. Germline loops: CDR1 KGHSH, CDR2 LQKENI. CDR3 sequence reads: CASSRGQGPYIQYF. The CDR3 coding sequence is TGTGCCAGCTCAAGAGGACAGGGACCGTACATTCAGTACTTC.

At least ten counts were recorded for this clonotype. One end of the junction fails to match germline, which may point to a read error. The chain combines TRBV5-1 with TRBJ1-4; TRBD1 might be the D (5 bases). Germline V CDR1 and CDR2: SGHRS, YFSETQ. The CDR3 has 15 residues. In DNA form, the CDR3 reads TGTGCCAGCAGCTCAACCTGGGACGGGAATGAAAAACTGTTTTTT. Amino acid sequence: CASSSTWDGNEKLFF.

This clonotype turned up a few times. The chain uses TRBV6-1 and TRBJ2-7, with a possible D match to TRBD1 (5 bases). The CDR3 contains 13 residues. Trimming removed 6 bases from V and 6 bases from J, with 15 bases in between. Germline loops: CDR1 MNHNS, CDR2 SASEGT. The chain's CDR3 is CASRDPGILEQYF. The CDR3 nucleotides read TGTGCCAGCAGAGACCCAGGGATTCTCGAGCAGTACTTC.

At least ten counts were recorded for this clonotype. The chain links TRBV6-1 to TRBJ1-1; TRBD1 might be the D (6 bases). V dropped 7 bases and J dropped 5 bases, with 11 bases sitting between them. Germline V CDR1 and CDR2: MNHNS, SASEGT. CDR3 length: 12 amino acids. The CDR3 loop reads CASKGGRTEAFF. CDR3 sequence (DNA): TGTGCCAGCAAGGGGGGGAGAACTGAAGCTTTCTTT.

The chain links TRBV10-3 to TRBJ2-2; D is possibly TRBD2 (6 bases). The V gene lost 4 bases and the J gene lost 2 bases, with 8 bases spanning the gap. From germline, CDR1 is ENHRY and CDR2 SYGVKD. This CDR3 is built from 14 residues. The CDR3 reads CAISGGVNTGELFF. CDR3 coding DNA: TGTGCCATCAGTGGGGGGGTCAACACCGGGGAGCTGTTTTTT.

This chain connects TRBV27 to TRBJ2-7, with 7 bases aligning to TRBD1. This CDR3 comprises 16 residues. CDR1 is MNHEY and CDR2 is SMNVEV in the germline V gene (reference sequence). V lost 6 bases, J lost 2 bases, and 13 bases stayed unmatched. CDR3 protein: CASSSDREPLAYEQYF. The DNA for the CDR3 is TGTGCCAGCAGCTCCGACAGGGAACCACTAGCCTACGAGCAGTACTTC.

This clonotype was seen repeatedly, ten times or more. The genes are TRBV28 and TRBJ2-7; 9 bases align to TRBD2. This CDR3 region has 14 residues. With 6 bases clipped from V and 5 bases from J, the junction kept 8 bases outside the gene matches. Germline V gene lookup returns CDR1 MDHEN and CDR2 SYDVKM. CDR3 sequence (DNA): TGTGCCAGCAGATTGGAGGTAGCGGGAGACGAGCAGTACTTC. Translated, it gives CASRLEVAGDEQYF.

This clonotype came up many times. V and J are TRBV6-1 and TRBJ1-1, with D perhaps matching TRBD1 (6 bases). CDR1 is MNHNS, CDR2 SASEGT, per germline. Trimming took off 7 bases at V and 3 bases at J, with 15 bases between the two ends. The length of the CDR3 is 14 residues. CDR3 nucleotides: TGTGCCAGCACCGTGGGAGGGGGTGACACTGAAGCTTTCTTT. It specifies CASTVGGGDTEAFF.

This clonotype was picked up a small number of times. This chain joins TRBV7-9 and TRBJ2-2; tentative D call: TRBD2 (5 bases). Trimming took 6 bases from V and 1 from J, leaving 12 bases between them. The CDR3 loop spans 15 amino acids. CDR1 is SEHNR and CDR2 is FQNEAQ in the germline V gene (reference sequence). CDR3 loop: CASREAVWNTGELFF. In DNA form, the CDR3 reads TGTGCCAGCAGGGAGGCGGTTTGGAACACCGGGGAGCTGTTTTTT.

Many counts were recorded for this clonotype. The chain carries TRBV3-1 and TRBJ1-1, with D possibly being TRBD1 (6 bases). In germline, CDR1 is LGHDT, CDR2 YNNKEL (reference sequence). Trimming removed 0 bases from V and 5 bases from J, with 10 bases in between. The CDR3 contains 14 residues. The CDR3 here is CASSQEGGRTEAFF. The CDR3 DNA is TGTGCCAGCAGCCAAGAGGGGGGGCGAACTGAAGCTTTCTTT.

This clonotype was counted many times. The chain carries TRBV2 and TRBJ2-5, with TRBD2 as a possible D gene (6 bases). Trimming shortened V by 10 bases and J by 5 bases, and 17 bases separated the two germline ends. Germline V gives CDR1 SNHLY, CDR2 FYNNEI. CDR3 length: 13 residues. DNA for the CDR3: TGTGCCACCTGGTATGTCAGCGGGGAGACCCAGTACTTC. As protein: CATWYVSGETQYF.

The table lists this clonotype with a few counts. This sequence joins TRBV5-4 and TRBJ1-1, with D unresolved. CDR3 size: 12 residues. Germline CDR1 SGHNT, CDR2 YYREEE (reference sequence). V was trimmed by 5 bases and J by 4 bases, leaving 9 bases between them. The CDR3 DNA is TGTGCCAGCAGAAACCGGAGCACTGAAGCTTTCTTT. Translating gives CASRNRSTEAFF.

This clonotype has at least ten counts. This chain uses TRBV2 with TRBJ2-5; D unclear. CDR1 and CDR2 (germline): SNHLY, FYNNEI. The CDR3 has 14 amino acids. The V end lost 2 bases, the J end lost 4 bases, and 11 bases lay between the germline ends. CDR3 in DNA: TGTGCCAGCAGTGAAAACAGTCTGGCAGAGACCCAGTACTTC. This codes for CASSENSLAETQYF.

This clonotype was seen a handful of times. The germline gene is not matched at one end of the junction; a read error may be the cause. V usage is TRBV11-1 and J usage is TRBJ1-4; D is ambiguous. This CDR3 spans 12 amino acids. Looked up from germline, CDR1 is SGHAT and CDR2 is FQDESV (reference sequence). CDR3 sequence (DNA): TGTGCCAGCAGCCCGAACCGGGATCAGCCCGTCTTT. This gives the protein CASSPNRDQPVF.

This chain links TRBV20-1 with TRBJ2-7; 9 nucleotides match TRBD2. Germline CDR1 reads DFQATT; CDR2 reads SNEGSKA (reference sequence). This CDR3 has 14 amino acids. J gave up 5 bases and V 4 bases, and 9 bases lay outside the gene matches. The CDR3 loop reads CSATGLARADEQYF. The CDR3 DNA sequence: TGCAGTGCTACAGGACTAGCGAGAGCTGACGAGCAGTACTTC.

The rearrangement joins TRBV20-1 to TRBJ1-5; 9 bases map to TRBD1. The CDR3 spans 16 residues. V shed 3 bases, J shed 5 bases, and the junction held 11 bases outside the gene matches. The germline CDR1 and CDR2 sequences are DFQATT and SNEGSKA (reference sequence). CDR3 amino acids: CSARGAAQGAHQPQHF. The CDR3 DNA sequence: TGCAGTGCTAGGGGCGCGGCACAGGGGGCCCATCAGCCCCAGCATTTT.

The chain joins TRBV20-1 to TRBJ2-7; 9 bases are shared with TRBD1. J was trimmed by 4 bases and V by 6 bases; bases with no gene match: 13. CDR1 and CDR2 (germline): DFQATT, SNEGSKA (reference sequence). The CDR3 extends over 15 amino acids. CDR3 DNA: TGCAGTGCCCTTCCCGGACAGGGGTACGGGTACGAGCAGTACTTC. It encodes CSALPGQGYGYEQYF.

This clonotype was seen repeatedly, ten times or more. The chain uses TRBV12-3 or TRBV12-4 and TRBJ1-6; 7 bases are a match to TRBD1. J was trimmed by 7 bases and V by 6 bases; bases with no gene match: 6. This CDR3 contains 14 residues. The CDR3 DNA follows: TGTGCCAGCAGCCTGGGACAGAGAAATTCACCCCTCCACTTT. Amino acids: CASSLGQRNSPLHF.

This clonotype was counted many times. The rearrangement links TRBV2 to TRBJ1-1; 8 bases are a match to TRBD1. V gave up 6 bases and J gave up 8 bases; unmatched junction bases: 11. This CDR3 has 14 residues. Germline V gene lookup returns CDR1 SNHLY and CDR2 FYNNEI. The DNA of the CDR3 is TGTGCCAGCAGAGATGGACAGGGCCCACTGGAAGCTTTCTTT. Residues: CASRDGQGPLEAFF. Full variable domain (outside the CDR3, taken from reference TRBV2 and TRBJ1-1): EPEVTQTPSHQVTQMGQEVILRCVPISNHLYFYWYRQILGQKVEFLVSFYNNEISEKSEIFDDQFSVERPDGSNFTLKIRSTKLEDSAMYFCASRDGQGPLEAFFGQGTRLTVV.

A note on this clonotype: A much larger clone lies a single base off, so this may be a read error. The chain uses TRBV7-2 and TRBJ1-5, with TRBD1 identical over 11 bases. Germline lookup yields CDR1 SGHTA and CDR2 FQGNSA. This CDR3 contains 15 residues. The CDR3 DNA follows: TGTGCCGGCAGCCACCAGGACAGGGGGCTTCAGCCCCAGCATTTT. Protein product: CAGSHQDRGLQPQHF. Supplemented by reference TRBV7-2 and TRBJ1-5, the full variable domain reads GAGVSQSPSNKVTEKGKDVELRCDPISGHTALYWYRQSLGQGLEFLIYFQGNSAPDKSGLPSDRFSAERTGGSVSTLTIQRTQQEDSAVYLCAGSHQDRGLQPQHFGDGTRLSIL.

The V call is TRBV5-5, the J call TRBJ1-6; no clear D gene. Germline CDR1 is SGHKS and CDR2 is YYEKEE (reference sequence). This CDR3 comprises 17 residues. V was clipped by 4 bases and J by 9 bases, with 23 bases between them. CDR3 region: CASSLIRTGKYGSPLHF. The CDR3 region has the DNA TGTGCCAGCAGCCTGATCCGGACCGGCAAATACGGTTCACCCCTCCACTTT.

This clonotype was picked up a small number of times. The chain uses TRBV7-8 and TRBJ2-7; 7 bases agree with TRBD1. The germline CDR1 and CDR2 sequences are SGHVS and FQNEAQ. The CDR3 runs to 15 residues. Germline trimming cut 0 bases from V and 4 bases from J; bases unmatched to any gene: 6. The CDR3 bases are TGTGCCAGCAGCTTAGCTGGGACAGCCATATACGAGCAGTACTTC. Translated, it gives CASSLAGTAIYEQYF. Supplemented by reference TRBV7-8 and TRBJ2-7, the full variable domain reads GAGVSQSPRYKVAKRGQDVALRCDPISGHVSLFWYQQALGQGPEFLTYFQNEAQLDKSGLPSDRFFAERPEGSVSTLKIQRTQQEDSAVYLCASSLAGTAIYEQYFGPGTRLTVT.

This clonotype was detected a few times. CDR3 region: CASSLAGHLNTGELFF. Here the CDR3 DNA reads TGTGCCAGCAGCTTAGCGGGACACCTGAACACCGGGGAGCTGTTTTTT. The genes are TRBV7-9 and TRBJ2-2; a weak D match, TRBD1 (6 bases). Trimming left V 0 bases short and J 1 base short, with 9 bases between. The germline gives CDR1 SEHNR, CDR2 FQNEAQ (reference sequence). The length of the CDR3 is 16 residues.

The chain joins TRBV28 to TRBJ2-3; D might be TRBD2 (5 bases). Germline V gene sequence: CDR1 MDHEN, CDR2 SYDVKM. Trimming shortened V by 4 bases and J by 3 bases, and 23 bases separated the two germline ends. The CDR3 length is 18 residues. The CDR3 DNA is TGTGCCAGCAGTTCCGGGTTCGTGGCCGGACTGACGACAGATACGCAGTATTTT. Protein sequence: CASSSGFVAGLTTDTQYF.

This clonotype was seen repeatedly, ten times or more. The chain has TRBV6-1 and TRBJ2-2; TRBD1 matches at 9 bases. CDR1 and CDR2 (germline): MNHNS, SASEGT. V was pared by 8 bases and J by 7 bases, with 8 bases of the junction left unmatched. The CDR3 is 14 residues long. The CDR3 DNA sequence: TGTGCCAGCCGCAGGGACAGGGAAATCGGGGAGCTGTTTTTT. Residues: CASRRDREIGELFF.

V usage is TRBV6-5 and J usage is TRBJ2-1, with D perhaps being TRBD1 or TRBD2 (5 bases each). Per germline, CDR1 MNHEY and CDR2 SVGAGI. Trimming stripped 4 bases from V and 16 bases from J, with 17 bases between. There are 12 residues in the CDR3. DNA of the CDR3: TGTGCCAGCAGTTTATTGGGACCCGAGGATTTCTTC. This sequence encodes CASSLLGPEDFF.